This T cell receptor (beta chain) was found in a study of T cell repertoires in cytomegalovirus infection. About the research overall: Public TCR beta signatures were indicative of both CMV infection and a matching HLA type. Points from the study as a whole: Based on cumulative public TCR beta family frequency, carriers of CMV plus the relevant HLA were identified. Dominating the ex vivo response were TCR beta clonotypes that were CMV-specific and HLA-C-restricted.

This clonotype was detected only a few times. Antigen unknown. Via MiXCR, TCRdb re-called the reads, giving one row per CDR3 protein. Here the sample spans around 450,000 distinct CDR3 sequences, 10% to 12% being singletons. Germline values: CDR1 KGHDR, CDR2 SFDVKD. Trimming pared 5 bases from V and 0 bases from J, leaving 6 bases between. This CDR3 has 14 amino acids. The chain recombines TRBV24-1 with TRBJ2-2; no clear D. The TCR originated in a human donor in good health (CMV status not recorded). Some clones in this sample may be carry-over from other donors' samples. The specimen was PBMCs. Here the CDR3 reads CATSGPANTGELFF. In nucleotides, the CDR3 is TGTGCCACCAGTGGACCGGCGAACACCGGGGAGCTGTTTTTT.